This TCR beta chain was captured by sequencing in a study of cytomegalovirus exposure and HLA in healthy donors. The CDR3 covers 13 residues. Germline V CDR1 and CDR2: LGHNA, YSLEER. V shed 8 bases and J shed 7 bases, with 15 bases lying between them. It was with 60 Vbeta and 13 Jbeta primers that the PCR ran. Some clones are missing from TCRdb's copy, which holds only in-frame ones; the method was immunoSEQ multiplex PCR. The table lists about 190,000 clones, just under 75% of them singletons. The sample comprised PBMCs. This chain links TRBV4-3 with TRBJ2-4; a weak D match, TRBD2 (6 bases). The TCR originated in a man aged 30 to 45 in good health and CMV-seropositive. CDR3 DNA: TGCGCCAGCTCCAGTTGGAGGGACAACATTCAGTACTTC. Translation gives CASSSWRDNIQYF.